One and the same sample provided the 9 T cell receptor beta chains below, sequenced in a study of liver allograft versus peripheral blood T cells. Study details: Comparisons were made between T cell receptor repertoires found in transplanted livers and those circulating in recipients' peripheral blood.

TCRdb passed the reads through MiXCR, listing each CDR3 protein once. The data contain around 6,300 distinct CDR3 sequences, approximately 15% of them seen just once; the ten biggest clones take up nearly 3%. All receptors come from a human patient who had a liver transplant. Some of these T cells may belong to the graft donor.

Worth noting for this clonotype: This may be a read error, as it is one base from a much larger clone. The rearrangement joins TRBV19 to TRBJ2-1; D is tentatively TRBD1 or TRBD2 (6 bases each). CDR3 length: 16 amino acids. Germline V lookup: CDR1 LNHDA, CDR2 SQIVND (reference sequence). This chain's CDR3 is CDSSIVGGPSYNEQFF. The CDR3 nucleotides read TGTGACAGTAGTATAGTAGGGGGGCCTTCCTACAATGAGCAGTTCTTC.

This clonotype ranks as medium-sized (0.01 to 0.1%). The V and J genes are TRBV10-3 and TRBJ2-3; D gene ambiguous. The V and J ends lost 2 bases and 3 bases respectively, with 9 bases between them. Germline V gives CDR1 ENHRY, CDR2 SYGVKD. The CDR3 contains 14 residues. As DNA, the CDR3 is TGTGCCATCAGTGAGGGTACTGGGACAGATACGCAGTATTTT. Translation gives CAISEGTGTDTQYF.

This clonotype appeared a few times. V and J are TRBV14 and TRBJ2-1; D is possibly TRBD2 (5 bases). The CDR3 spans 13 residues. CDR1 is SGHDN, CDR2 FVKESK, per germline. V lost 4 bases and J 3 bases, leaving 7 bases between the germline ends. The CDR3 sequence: CASSRSVYNEQFF. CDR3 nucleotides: TGTGCCAGCAGCCGTAGCGTCTACAATGAGCAGTTCTTC.

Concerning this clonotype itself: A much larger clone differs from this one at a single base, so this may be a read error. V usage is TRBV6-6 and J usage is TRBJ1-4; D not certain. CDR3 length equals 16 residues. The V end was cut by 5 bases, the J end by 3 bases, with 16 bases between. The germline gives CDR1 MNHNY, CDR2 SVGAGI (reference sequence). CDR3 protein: CASSTPLNEANEKLFF. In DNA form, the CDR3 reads TGTGCCAGCAGTACACCCCTCAATGAAGCTAATGAAAAACTGTTTTTT.

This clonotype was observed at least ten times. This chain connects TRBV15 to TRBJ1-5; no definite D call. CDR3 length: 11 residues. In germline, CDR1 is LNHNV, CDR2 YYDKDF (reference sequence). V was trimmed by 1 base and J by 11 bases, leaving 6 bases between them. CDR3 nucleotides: TGTGCCACCAGCAGAGGGGCTTCCCAGCATTTT. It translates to CATSRGASQHF.

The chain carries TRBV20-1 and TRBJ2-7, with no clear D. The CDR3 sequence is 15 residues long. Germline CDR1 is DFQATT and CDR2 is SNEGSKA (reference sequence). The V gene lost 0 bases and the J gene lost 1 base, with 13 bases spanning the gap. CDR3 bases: TGCAGTGCTAGAGATCCAGGCTCTCTGTCCTACGAGCAGTACTTC. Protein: CSARDPGSLSYEQYF.

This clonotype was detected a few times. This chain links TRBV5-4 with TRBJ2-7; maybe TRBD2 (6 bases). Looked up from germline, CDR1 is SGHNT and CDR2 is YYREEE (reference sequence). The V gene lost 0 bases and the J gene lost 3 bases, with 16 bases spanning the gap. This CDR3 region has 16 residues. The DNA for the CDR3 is TGTGCCAGCAGCTTGGGGGGGGTGGGGACGAGCTACGAGCAGTACTTC. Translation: CASSLGGVGTSYEQYF. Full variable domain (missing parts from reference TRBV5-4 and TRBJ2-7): ETGVTQSPTHLIKTRGQQVTLRCSSQSGHNTVSWYQQALGQGPQFIFQYYREEENGRGNFPPRFSGLQFPNYSSELNVNALELDDSALYLCASSLGGVGTSYEQYFGPGTRLTVT.

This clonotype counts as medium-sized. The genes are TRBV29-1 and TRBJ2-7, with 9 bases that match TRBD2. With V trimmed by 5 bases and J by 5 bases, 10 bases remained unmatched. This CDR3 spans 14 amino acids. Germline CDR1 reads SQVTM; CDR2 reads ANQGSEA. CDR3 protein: CSVLAGRGRDEQYF. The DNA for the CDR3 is TGCAGCGTTCTAGCGGGGAGGGGAAGAGACGAGCAGTACTTC.

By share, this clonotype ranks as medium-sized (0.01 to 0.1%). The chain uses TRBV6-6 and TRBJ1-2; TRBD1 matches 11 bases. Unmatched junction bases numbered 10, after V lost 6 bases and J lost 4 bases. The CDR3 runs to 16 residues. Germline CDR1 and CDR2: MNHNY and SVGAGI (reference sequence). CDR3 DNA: TGTGCCAGCAGGACGGACAGGGGGCTAAGTTCCTATGGCTACACCTTC. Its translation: CASRTDRGLSSYGYTF.